Listed below are T cell receptor beta chains from one sample, sequenced in a study of T cell responses to AZD1222 COVID-19 vaccine. Some clones are missing from TCRdb's copy, which holds only in-frame ones; the method was immunoSEQ multiplex PCR. The sample has 200,000 or so clones, 75% to 90% seen once. Sequenced material: peripheral blood, taken on day 0 of MenACWY control vaccination. Receptors were obtained from an adult in good health. Both conserved end residues are part of each CDR3.

j_call v_call cdr3_aa
TRBJ2-3 TRBV11-2 CASSRRPGGRASTDTQYF
TRBJ2-7 TRBV15 CATSRDQQGYEQYF
TRBJ2-7 TRBV5-1 CASSLGYEQYF
TRBJ1-2 TRBV2 CASSDGGTGSYTF
TRBJ2-3 TRBV3-1/TRBV3-2 CASSYRGSDTQYF
TRBJ1-2 TRBV20-1 CSAGEGTGHYGYTF
TRBJ1-2 TRBV5-1 CASSFTGTGTNYGYTF
TRBJ2-5 TRBV18 CASSPLSRAEETQYF
TRBJ1-1 TRBV6-5 CASSYSRSGDTEAFF
TRBJ1-2 TRBV6-1 CASSESGTGGYGYTF
TRBJ2-3 TRBV4-2 CASSQEYGDRTDTQYF
TRBJ2-3 TRBV2 CASSSTGDGVEGTQYF
TRBJ2-1 TRBV19 CASSMFRTSGRSEQFF
TRBJ1-1 TRBV18 CASSPSGQGNTEAFF
TRBJ1-2 TRBV18 CASSPPSGQGTYGYTF
TRBJ2-3 TRBV11-2 CASSPTRGTDTQYF
TRBJ2-1 TRBV3-1/TRBV3-2 CASSLLIGTSVYEQFF
TRBJ1-6 TRBV6-5 CASRLNTAPLHF
TRBJ2-1 TRBV11-2 CASSVRAGLAVNEQFF
TRBJ2-3 TRBV5-4 CASSLQRGEGTDTQYF
TRBJ1-1 TRBV4-3 CASSLRPGQQTEAFF
TRBJ1-1 TRBV3-1/TRBV3-2 CASSQVESNTEAFF
TRBJ1-1 TRBV28 CATCGEGTEAFF
TRBJ1-5 TRBV27 CASSYRGGGNQPQHF
TRBJ2-3 TRBV25-1 CASGLGTSGSNTQYF
TRBJ1-5 TRBV13 CASSRTGDSNQPQHF
TRBJ2-1 TRBV18 CASSPGTARSTYNEQFF
TRBJ2-7 TRBV5-5 CASSRTSGGEQYF
TRBJ1-1 TRBV5-4 CASSPKTGGVTEAFF
TRBJ1-3 TRBV5-6 CASSGDIGNTIYF
TRBJ2-3 TRBV10-3 CAISAGEGTDTQYF
TRBJ2-7 TRBV12-3/TRBV12-4 CASSVDNSYEQYF
TRBJ2-3 TRBV11-2 CASSLPTSGYTDTQYF
TRBJ1-5 TRBV28 CASRTDRANQPQHF